The 30 T cell receptor beta chains in this list originate from one sample, sequenced in a study of identifying expanded T cells in peripheral blood (dated by TCRdb to between 2018 and 2021). Library prep was done by the immunoSEQ multiplex PCR assay. Imported from immuneACCESS, the table was reduced by TCRdb to in-frame sequences with V and J called. These copies leave out some clones; in studies compared against another copy, an unresolved V gene accounts for under half, and the cause of the remainder is not known. The sample records about 78,000 clones, roughly four fifths of which are singletons. The ten largest clones represent around 18% of the sample. The sequenced sample consisted of blood. The receptors stem from a person aged 18 to 70 in good health.

This clone was detected only a few times. The J gene is TRBJ1-5, the V gene TRBV2; D ambiguous. The CDR3 has 14 residues. Germline V lookup: CDR1 SNHLY, CDR2 FYNNEI. Trimming took off 3 bases at V and 0 bases at J, with 6 bases between the two ends. Here the CDR3 DNA reads TGTGCCAGCAGTGATGAGTCTAGCAATCAGCCCCAGCATTTT. It is translated as CASSDESSNQPQHF.

This chain uses TRBV4-2 with TRBJ2-5; the match to TRBD2 covers 12 bases. Germline V CDR1 and CDR2: LGHNA, YNFKEQ. V shed 0 bases and J 5 bases; nucleotides not matched to a gene: 13. The CDR3 runs 19 residues. CDR3 sequence: CASSQDNLAGGPIGETQYF. Written as DNA, the CDR3 is TGTGCCAGCAGCCAAGATAACCTAGCGGGAGGGCCGATCGGTGAGACCCAGTACTTC.

CDR3 amino acids: CATSTGLGEKLFF. CDR3 DNA: TGTGCCACCTCGACAGGGCTTGGTGAAAAACTGTTTTTT. The chain carries TRBV11-2 and TRBJ1-4, with 7 positions matching TRBD1. CDR3 length equals 13 residues. The ends lost 10 bases at V and 7 bases at J; junction bases unmatched: 9. Germline V gene sequence: CDR1 SGHAT, CDR2 FQNNGV.

The sample holds one count of this clone. The rearrangement joins TRBV19 to TRBJ2-2, with no clear D. The CDR3 extends over 15 amino acids. Germline lookup yields CDR1 LNHDA and CDR2 SQIVND (reference sequence). Trimming shortened V by 6 bases and J by 5 bases, and 16 bases separated the two germline ends. As DNA, the CDR3 is TGTGCCAGTAGCCCAAGGGCGACTGGAACCGGGGAGCTGTTTTTT. This translates into CASSPRATGTGELFF. Combining the CDR3 with reference TRBV19 and TRBJ2-2 gives the whole variable domain DGGITQSPKYLFRKEGQNVTLSCEQNLNHDAMYWYRQDPGQGLRLIYYSQIVNDFQKGDIAEGYSVSREKKESFPLTVTSAQKNPTAFYLCASSPRATGTGELFFGEGSRLTVL.

This clone came up once. The CDR3, as DNA: TGTGCCAGCAGCAGGGACAGTGCAACTAATGAAAAACTGTTTTTT. It is translated as CASSRDSATNEKLFF. The chain is built from TRBV21-1 and TRBJ1-4; the table's TRBD1 call for D was not verified on the DNA. TRBV21-1 is a known pseudogene. The CDR3 consists of 15 residues.

The rearrangement links TRBV5-6 to TRBJ1-4, with D uncertain. Trimming stripped 0 bases from V and 3 bases from J, with 9 bases between. The CDR3 extends over 15 amino acids. Germline-derived CDR1 and CDR2 are SGHDT and YYEEEE. CDR3 region: CASSLAGGSNEKLFF. The CDR3 DNA follows: TGTGCCAGCAGCTTGGCCGGTGGTTCTAATGAAAAACTGTTTTTT.

Only one count was recorded for this clone. This chain connects TRBV6-6 to TRBJ2-7; D remains unclear. The V and J ends lost 6 bases and 0 bases respectively, with 18 bases between them. The CDR3 is 16 residues long. Germline CDR1 is MNHNY and CDR2 is SVGAGI (reference sequence). DNA of the CDR3: TGTGCCAGCAGCCCGCCCGTCGGGTCGGCCTCCTACGAGCAGTACTTC. It is translated as CASSPPVGSASYEQYF.

This clone was picked up a small number of times. The chain is built from TRBV14 and TRBJ2-3; 7 nucleotides align to TRBD2. The CDR3 spans 16 residues. Germline V gives CDR1 SGHDN, CDR2 FVKESK. V was clipped by 4 bases and J by 4 bases; unmatched bases: 11. CDR3 coding DNA: TGTGCCAGCAGCCCGGGACTAAGCTGGGGCGCAGATACGCAGTATTTT. This translates into CASSPGLSWGADTQYF.

This chain joins TRBV5-1 and TRBJ2-7; D not resolved. Between the trimmed V and J ends, which lost 3 bases and 4 bases, there was a span of 17 bases. The CDR3 is 15 amino acids. Germline V lookup: CDR1 SGHRS, CDR2 YFSETQ. The CDR3 nucleotides are TGCGCCAGCAGCTCTCTACCCAGGATGGGGTACGAGCAGTACTTC. Amino acid sequence: CASSSLPRMGYEQYF.

The CDR3 DNA follows: TGTGCCAGCAGCCTAGCGGGAGGCCCAGGGGGGACCCAGTACTTC. Its protein is CASSLAGGPGGTQYF. The V call is TRBV4-2, the J call TRBJ2-5, with 10 bases matching TRBD2. The V gene's germline CDR1 is LGHNA and CDR2 YNFKEQ. The ends lost 4 bases at V and 7 bases at J; junction bases unmatched: 9. The CDR3 contains 15 residues.

The chain has TRBV6-5 and TRBJ1-2; D not certain. Per germline, CDR1 MNHEY and CDR2 SVGAGI. The CDR3 length is 14 residues. V dropped 0 bases and J dropped 4 bases, with 9 bases sitting between them. The CDR3 sequence: CASSYSEGGYGYTF. CDR3 bases: TGTGCCAGCAGTTACTCGGAGGGCGGCTATGGCTACACCTTC.

CDR3 loop: CASSLTGGPSYGYTF. DNA of the CDR3: TGTGCCAGCAGCTTGACAGGGGGTCCCAGCTATGGCTACACCTTC. The chain uses TRBV5-5 and TRBJ1-2; 8 nucleotides match TRBD1. In germline, CDR1 is SGHKS, CDR2 YYEKEE (reference sequence). V lost 1 base and J lost 4; bases outside the gene matches: 6. The CDR3 is 15 amino acids.

The rearrangement links TRBV4-3 to TRBJ2-1, with 8 bases that match TRBD1. Unmatched junction bases numbered 7, after V lost 2 bases and J lost 4 bases. The CDR3 covers 16 residues. Germline assignment: CDR1 LGHNA and CDR2 YSLEER. CDR3 coding DNA: TGCGCCAGCAGCCAAACTTTACAGGGGGAGTACAATGAGCAGTTCTTC. This codes for CASSQTLQGEYNEQFF.

This chain joins TRBV9 and TRBJ2-2; a possible D gene is TRBD2 (5 bases). Germline V gene data show CDR1 as SGDLS and CDR2 as YYNGEE. This CDR3 has 14 residues. V was clipped by 5 bases and J by 5 bases, with 13 bases between them. The CDR3 DNA reads as TGTGCCAGCAGGGATCCAAGGGAGACCGGGGAGCTGTTTTTT. Amino acids: CASRDPRETGELFF.

V is TRBV11-3 and J is TRBJ2-1; 7 bases fit TRBD2. V trimming: 5 bases; J trimming: 3 bases; junction bases outside the gene matches: 7. Germline loops: CDR1 SGHNT, CDR2 YENEEA. The CDR3 has 15 amino acids. CDR3 nucleotides: TGTGCCAGCAGCAAACGACTAGCCGGCTACAATGAGCAGTTCTTC. Its translation: CASSKRLAGYNEQFF.

The chain uses TRBV28 and TRBJ2-1; 7 nucleotides match TRBD2. V was pared by 6 bases and J by 10 bases, with 12 bases of the junction left unmatched. CDR1 MDHEN and CDR2 SYDVKM come from the germline V gene. The CDR3 covers 14 residues. The CDR3 region has the DNA TGTGCCAGCAGAATCGGCGCGGGAGTAAGCGAGCAGTTCTTC. Protein sequence: CASRIGAGVSEQFF.

In the case of this clone: The sample holds other DNA sequences that translate to the same CDR3. This chain joins TRBV5-1 and TRBJ2-3, with 7 bases fitting TRBD1. V dropped 4 bases and J dropped 3; count of bases not matched to a gene: 8. CDR3 length: 15 residues. Germline values: CDR1 SGHRS, CDR2 YFSETQ. The CDR3 DNA sequence: TGCGCCAGCAGCCCGACAGGGAAAAGTACAGATACGCAGTATTTT. It specifies CASSPTGKSTDTQYF.

V and J are TRBV6-5 and TRBJ1-2; the D is unclear. The CDR3 runs to 13 residues. Trimming left V 6 bases short and J 5 bases short, with 13 bases between. CDR1 and CDR2 from the germline V gene are MNHEY and SVGAGI. In DNA form, the CDR3 reads TGTGCCAGCAGGTCTATCGGAAATTATGGCTACACCTTC. Residues: CASRSIGNYGYTF.

The chain is built from TRBV7-9 and TRBJ1-3; TRBD1 is a possible D gene (5 bases). Per the germline V gene, CDR1 is SEHNR and CDR2 is FQNEAQ (reference sequence). The CDR3 runs 14 residues. The germline V and J ends were trimmed by 3 bases and 2 bases, with 8 bases remaining between them. The CDR3 DNA follows: TGTGCCAGCAGCTTGGCAGGGACTGGAAACACCATATATTTT. Encoded protein: CASSLAGTGNTIYF.

The genes are TRBV28 and TRBJ1-5; D remains ambiguous. V lost 6 bases and J 3 bases, leaving 6 bases between the germline ends. CDR1 and CDR2 (germline): MDHEN, SYDVKM. The CDR3 has 12 residues. CDR3 protein: CASSASNQPQHF. The CDR3 DNA sequence: TGTGCCAGCAGCGCCTCCAATCAGCCCCAGCATTTT.

The rearrangement links TRBV9 to TRBJ1-1, with a tentative D call TRBD1 (5 bases). The CDR3 consists of 15 residues. Germline CDR1 and CDR2: SGDLS and YYNGEE. Trimming removed 0 bases from V and 7 bases from J, with 16 bases in between. CDR3 region: CASSVALRGPLEAFF. As DNA, the CDR3 is TGTGCCAGCAGCGTAGCTCTCCGGGGACCGCTTGAAGCTTTCTTT.

This rearrangement joins TRBV7-9 to TRBJ1-4; a possible D gene is TRBD1 (6 bases). The germline CDR1 and CDR2 sequences are SEHNR and FQNEAQ (reference sequence). The CDR3 extends over 18 amino acids. V lost 5 bases and J lost 0, with 19 bases in between. The CDR3 loop reads CASSRGPPVTATNEKLFF. CDR3 nucleotides: TGTGCCAGCAGCCGGGGGCCGCCCGTAACCGCAACTAATGAAAAACTGTTTTTT.

V usage is TRBV7-2 and J usage is TRBJ2-3; no clear D gene. Germline values: CDR1 SGHTA, CDR2 FQGNSA. This CDR3 has 16 residues. V lost 1 base, J lost 2 bases, and 13 bases lay in between. CDR3 protein: CASSLVASTITDTQYF. Here the CDR3 DNA reads TGTGCCAGCAGCTTAGTGGCCAGCACTATCACAGATACGCAGTATTTT. The variable domain in full, completed from reference TRBV7-2 and TRBJ2-3, reads GAGVSQSPSNKVTEKGKDVELRCDPISGHTALYWYRQSLGQGLEFLIYFQGNSAPDKSGLPSDRFSAERTGGSVSTLTIQRTQQEDSAVYLCASSLVASTITDTQYFGPGTRLTVL.

This clone has a handful of counts. This chain uses TRBV29-1 with TRBJ2-3, with D maybe TRBD1 (5 bases). Trimming took off 6 bases at V and 3 bases at J, with 13 bases between the two ends. Germline loops: CDR1 SQVTM, CDR2 ANQGSEA. This CDR3 is built from 13 residues. This CDR3 reads CSVGTRVTDTQYF. The CDR3 region has the DNA TGCAGCGTCGGAACCAGGGTAACAGATACGCAGTATTTT.

V is TRBV4-3 and J is TRBJ2-5; 9 bases are a match to TRBD1. The germline V gene has CDR1 LGHNA and CDR2 YSLEER. The CDR3 runs to 14 residues. V was clipped by 3 bases and J by 3 bases; unmatched bases: 2. The CDR3 DNA sequence: TGCGCCAGCAGCCAGGGACAGGGTAAAGAGACCCAGTACTTC. Translated: CASSQGQGKETQYF.

The gene calls are TRBV4-2 and TRBJ2-5, with TRBD1 as a possible D gene (5 bases). V lost 0 bases and J 3 bases, leaving 14 bases between the germline ends. Germline CDR1 reads LGHNA; CDR2 reads YNFKEQ. The CDR3 extends over 16 amino acids. The CDR3 sequence: CASSQDLGQIKETQYF. CDR3 in DNA: TGTGCCAGCAGCCAAGATCTGGGGCAGATAAAAGAGACCCAGTACTTC.

The V and J genes are TRBV28 and TRBJ2-1; the match to TRBD2 covers 11 bases. The J segment lost 8 bases and the V segment lost 2 bases, leaving 14 bases of the junction unmatched. CDR3 length equals 18 residues. Germline-derived CDR1 and CDR2 are MDHEN and SYDVKM. The CDR3 loop reads CASSLAPSASGRSYEQFF. CDR3 nucleotides: TGTGCCAGCAGTTTAGCCCCCTCGGCTAGCGGGAGGAGTTATGAGCAGTTCTTC.

This clone was counted once. The chain has TRBV19 and TRBJ2-7; 7 bases agree with TRBD2. Trimming at V came to 5 bases and at J to 1 base, leaving 5 bases not matched to a gene. In germline, CDR1 is LNHDA, CDR2 SQIVND (reference sequence). The CDR3 sequence is 14 residues long. The DNA of the CDR3 is TGTGCCAGTAGTCCCCAGCGGGGATCCTACGAGCAGTACTTC. Amino acids: CASSPQRGSYEQYF.

This chain joins TRBV27 and TRBJ1-4; 8 bases match TRBD1. V shed 5 bases and J 7 bases; nucleotides not matched to a gene: 12. The V gene's germline CDR1 is MNHEY and CDR2 SMNVEV (reference sequence). The CDR3 is 16 amino acids. CDR3 bases: TGTGCCAGCAGTCCCACCTTGGACAGGGTGGGTGAAAAACTGTTTTTT. Its protein product is CASSPTLDRVGEKLFF. The full variable domain, its missing parts supplied by reference TRBV27 and TRBJ1-4, is EAQVTQNPRYLITVTGKKLTVTCSQNMNHEYMSWYRQDPGLGLRQIYYSMNVEVTDKGDVPEGYKVSRKEKRNFPLILESPSPNQTSLYFCASSPTLDRVGEKLFFGSGTQLSVL.

J is TRBJ2-3 and V is TRBV9; D is unresolved. The CDR3 has 12 residues. V lost 3 bases, J lost 7 bases, and 9 bases lay in between. In germline, CDR1 is SGDLS, CDR2 YYNGEE. The CDR3 protein is CASSADLNTQYF. CDR3 nucleotide sequence: TGTGCCAGCAGCGCCGACTTGAATACGCAGTATTTT. The variable domain in full, completed from reference TRBV9 and TRBJ2-3, reads DSGVTQTPKHLITATGQRVTLRCSPRSGDLSVYWYQQSLDQGLQFLIQYYNGEERAKGNILERFSAQQFPDLHSELNLSSLELGDSALYFCASSADLNTQYFGPGTRLTVL.